What follows are 24 T cell receptor beta chains derived from one specimen sequenced in a study of blood T cells in healthy people across ages. Primed by a sample-barcoded 5' primer and a J-beta primer mix, a second PCR proceeded for about 7 to 12 cycles. TCRdb re-called the 5' RACE reads through MiXCR, storing one row per CDR3 protein. Altogether 1.5 million to 2 million distinct CDR3 sequences are present, 30% to 40% being singletons, with the ten largest covering around 23%. Sequencing input: blood. Every receptor here comes from a human donor in good health.

This chain connects TRBV7-2 to TRBJ2-2, with a tentative D call TRBD2 (5 bases). The CDR3 runs 15 residues. Germline CDR1 is SGHTA and CDR2 is FQGNSA. V dropped 1 base and J dropped 2 bases, with 8 bases sitting between them. The CDR3 spells CASSLVGVNTGELFF. The CDR3, as DNA: TGTGCCAGCAGCTTAGTCGGGGTTAACACCGGGGAGCTGTTTTTT.

This clonotype appeared a few times. V usage is TRBV7-9 and J usage is TRBJ2-1; D uncertain. V lost 4 bases and J lost 6, with 10 bases in between. This CDR3 is built from 13 residues. Germline V gene data show CDR1 as SEHNR and CDR2 as FQNEAQ (reference sequence). The CDR3 DNA reads TGTGCCAGCAGCTCAACTCTGGGCAATGAGCAGTTCTTC. Translating gives CASSSTLGNEQFF.

V and J are TRBV11-2 and TRBJ1-5; D is possibly TRBD1 (6 bases). The germline CDR1 and CDR2 sequences are SGHAT and FQNNGV. CDR3 size: 15 residues. V was pared by 4 bases and J by 3 bases, with 13 bases between. CDR3 nucleotide sequence: TGTGCCAGCAGCTCTAAGGGGGGCTTCAATCAGCCCCAGCATTTT. Residues: CASSSKGGFNQPQHF.

This clonotype was seen a handful of times. This chain connects TRBV7-9 to TRBJ2-5; 7 bases map to TRBD2. The V segment lost 10 bases and the J segment 3 bases; nucleotides outside the gene matches: 8. The germline gives CDR1 SEHNR, CDR2 FQNEAQ (reference sequence). CDR3 length: 13 amino acids. Here the CDR3 reads CATLPGREETQYF. CDR3 nucleotide sequence: TGTGCCACCCTACCAGGGAGGGAAGAGACCCAGTACTTC.

This clonotype was detected only a few times. The rearrangement uses TRBV7-3 and TRBJ1-1, with 8 nucleotides matching TRBD1. Germline V lookup: CDR1 SGHTA, CDR2 FQGTGA. With 5 bases clipped from V and 7 bases from J, the junction kept 9 bases outside the gene matches. This CDR3 has 14 residues. The CDR3 region has the DNA TGTGCCAGCAGCCCCGGGACAGGAGAGATTGAAGCTTTCTTT. It codes for CASSPGTGEIEAFF.

J is TRBJ2-1 and V is TRBV6-2 or TRBV6-3; 13 bases map to TRBD2. Looked up from germline, CDR1 is MNHEY and CDR2 is SVGEGT. The J segment lost 3 bases and the V segment lost 6 bases, leaving 20 bases of the junction unmatched. The CDR3 runs to 21 residues. As DNA, the CDR3 is TGTGCCAGCAGCTATCATAGCATGACTAGCGGGGGGTCCTGGGGCTACAATGAGCAGTTCTTC. This encodes CASSYHSMTSGGSWGYNEQFF.

The chain has TRBV12-3 or TRBV12-4 and TRBJ2-2; D is possibly TRBD1 (5 bases). The CDR3 has 15 residues. V gave up 7 bases and J gave up 0 bases, with 12 bases separating them. The CDR3 DNA sequence: TGTGCCAGCACCATTGCGACAGCGAACACCGGGGAGCTGTTTTTT. It yields the protein CASTIATANTGELFF.

The chain couples TRBV7-9 to TRBJ2-7; 7 nucleotides match TRBD1. This CDR3 has 15 residues. Unmatched junction bases numbered 9, after V lost 3 bases and J lost 4 bases. Germline values: CDR1 SEHNR, CDR2 FQNEAQ (reference sequence). Here the CDR3 reads CASSFRTGYLYEQYF. CDR3 sequence (DNA): TGTGCCAGCAGCTTTAGGACAGGTTATCTTTACGAGCAGTACTTC.

The rearrangement uses TRBV18 and TRBJ1-1; a possible D gene is TRBD1 (6 bases). CDR3 length: 13 residues. V was pared by 5 bases and J by 4 bases, with 11 bases between. The V gene's germline CDR1 is KGHSH and CDR2 LQKENI. CDR3 DNA: TGTGCCAGCTCAGACAGGTCGGGCACTGAAGCTTTCTTT. The encoded protein is CASSDRSGTEAFF.

This clonotype was seen at least ten times. The chain joins TRBV4-1 to TRBJ2-1, with D perhaps assigned TRBD1 or TRBD2 (6 bases each). This CDR3 region has 13 residues. With 1 base removed from V and 7 bases from J, the gap between germline ends came to 8 bases. Germline CDR1 is MGHRA and CDR2 is YSYEKL. DNA for the CDR3: TGCGCCAGCAGCCAAGGGAGGGGGAATGAGCAGTTCTTC. Amino acids: CASSQGRGNEQFF.

Notes on this clonotype: Compared with germline, one end of the junction differs, possibly owing to a read error. This rearrangement joins TRBV7-9 to TRBJ1-1; possible D gene TRBD1, 5 bases. The CDR3 runs 15 residues. Per the germline V gene, CDR1 is SEHNR and CDR2 is FQNEAQ (reference sequence). CDR3 sequence reads: CASSLMGLTNTEVFF. CDR3 DNA: TGTGCCAGCAGCCTAATGGGACTGACGAACACTGAAGTTTTCTTT.

This chain joins TRBV9 and TRBJ2-7; TRBD2 aligns across 15 bases. CDR3 length: 19 residues. The germline gives CDR1 SGDLS, CDR2 YYNGEE. Unmatched junction bases numbered 13, after V lost 4 bases and J lost 2 bases. The CDR3 nucleotides read TGTGCCAGCAGCCCTACGGGACTAGCGGGGGGCATTTCAACCTACGAGCAGTACTTC. Protein sequence: CASSPTGLAGGISTYEQYF.

This clonotype was seen only a few times. V and J are TRBV6-5 and TRBJ2-7; a possible D gene is TRBD1 (5 bases). The CDR3 runs 14 residues. V lost 7 bases, J lost 9 bases, and 22 bases lay in between. CDR1 and CDR2 (germline): MNHEY, SVGAGI. The CDR3 region has the DNA TGTGCCAGCATTGGGCGGACAACCCCTGAGGTGCAGTACTTC. Translated, it gives CASIGRTTPEVQYF.

In its sample, this clonotype was seen a few times. This chain's CDR3 is CASSGGVGANYGYTF. The CDR3 nucleotides read TGTGCCAGCAGTGGTGGCGTAGGAGCTAACTATGGCTACACCTTC. The chain recombines TRBV7-2 with TRBJ1-2; the D is unclear. Germline V gene sequence: CDR1 SGHTA, CDR2 FQGNSA. The CDR3 has 15 residues. V lost 6 bases and J 0 bases, leaving 14 bases between the germline ends.

Notes on this clonotype: One end of the junction does not line up with germline, which may come from a read error. The chain has TRBV4-2 and TRBJ2-3; no reliable D call. The CDR3 is made up of 13 amino acids. The germline V gene encodes CDR1 LGHNA and CDR2 YNFKEQ. For the CDR3, the DNA is TGTCCCAGCAGCCCGACTAGCACAGATACGCAGTATTTT. Encoded protein: CPSSPTSTDTQYF.

On this clonotype: This could be a read error, since a much larger clone is one nucleotide away. This chain uses TRBV20-1 with TRBJ2-1, with 14 nucleotides matching TRBD2. The trim removed 1 base at V and 2 bases at J, leaving 1 base unmatched. The CDR3 spans 16 residues. Per the germline V gene, CDR1 is DFQATT and CDR2 is SNEGSKA (reference sequence). CDR3 protein: CSARGTSGGPYNEQFF. The CDR3 coding sequence is TGCAGTGCTAGAGGGACTAGCGGGGGGCCCTACAATGAGCAGTTCTTC.

On this clonotype: One end of the junction varies from germline; a read error may be responsible. J is TRBJ1-6 and V is TRBV20-1; no reliable D call. This CDR3 has 12 residues. The V gene's germline CDR1 is DFQATT and CDR2 SNEGSKA (reference sequence). CDR3 bases: TGCAGCGCTAGACACCGTAATTCACCCCTCCACTTT. This encodes CSARHRNSPLHF.

This clonotype was seen more than once but under ten times. The J gene is TRBJ2-5, the V gene TRBV20-1; D is ambiguous. Germline V gene sequence: CDR1 DFQATT, CDR2 SNEGSKA (reference sequence). V gave up 7 bases and J gave up 2 bases, with 17 bases separating them. There are 14 residues in the CDR3. CDR3 in amino acids: CSDKTAGRQETQYF. Written as DNA, the CDR3 is TGCAGTGACAAAACGGCAGGCAGGCAAGAGACCCAGTACTTC.

This chain links TRBV7-2 with TRBJ2-3; 10 nucleotides match TRBD2. Germline V CDR1 and CDR2: SGHTA, FQGNSA. This CDR3 is 14 amino acids long. J lost 7 bases, V lost 5 bases, and 6 bases had no gene match. The CDR3 reads CASSPGLAAYTQYF. CDR3 bases: TGTGCCAGCAGCCCCGGACTAGCGGCCTATACGCAGTATTTT.

The chain uses TRBV5-1 and TRBJ2-2, with 10 positions matching TRBD1. Germline trimming cut 1 base from V and 6 bases from J; bases unmatched to any gene: 6. The CDR3 loop spans 16 amino acids. Germline lookup yields CDR1 SGHRS and CDR2 YFSETQ. CDR3 sequence (DNA): TGCGCCAGCAGCTTGTCGGGACAGGGGAGTGCCGGGGAGCTGTTTTTT. This sequence encodes CASSLSGQGSAGELFF.

In regard to this clonotype: Compared with germline, one end of the junction differs, possibly owing to a read error. The chain employs TRBV29-1 and TRBJ2-3, with 8 bases identical to TRBD2. The CDR3 has 15 residues. Germline-derived CDR1 and CDR2 are SQVTM and ANQGSEA. CDR3 nucleotide sequence: TGCAGCGTTGAAGGTCGGGAGGGAGTCACAGATACGCGGTATTTT. Protein product: CSVEGREGVTDTRYF.

This chain uses TRBV5-1 with TRBJ2-7; TRBD1 aligns across 8 bases. This CDR3 region has 16 residues. The junction had 9 bases not matched to a gene; V was cut back by 2 bases and J by 2 bases. Germline V gene sequence: CDR1 SGHRS, CDR2 YFSETQ. This CDR3 reads CASSLSGGTTTYEQYF. As DNA, the CDR3 is TGCGCCAGCAGCTTATCAGGGGGCACAACGACCTACGAGCAGTACTTC.

The chain couples TRBV20-1 to TRBJ2-1; 8 nucleotides match TRBD1. The germline CDR1 and CDR2 sequences are DFQATT and SNEGSKA (reference sequence). The CDR3 is 16 amino acids. Unmatched junction bases numbered 15, after V lost 5 bases and J lost 6 bases. The CDR3 bases are TGCAGTGCTCCGAAACAGGGGGGTCCTGTAGTCAATGAGCAGTTCTTC. It yields the protein CSAPKQGGPVVNEQFF.

This clonotype has only a few counts. The rearrangement joins TRBV18 to TRBJ2-4; D uncertain. CDR1 and CDR2 (germline): KGHSH, LQKENI. V gave up 5 bases and J gave up 13 bases, with 15 bases separating them. This CDR3 contains 12 residues. The CDR3 region is CASSGPYNEQYF. CDR3 DNA: TGTGCCAGCTCAGGGCCCTACAATGAGCAGTACTTC.